The 15 T cell receptor beta chains listed next were all sequenced from one sample in a study of T cell repertoires in cytomegalovirus infection. Their antigens remain unidentified. One entry per CDR3 protein results from TCRdb running MiXCR on the reads. The sample consists of tens of thousands of distinct CDR3 sequences, approximately 45% of them appearing once. This sample comprised CD8+ T cells from cultured PBMCs, obtained from culture after CMV antigen stimulation. Receptor source: a human donor in good health (CMV status not recorded). Some clones in this sample may be carry-over from other donors' samples.

The gene calls are TRBV11-2 and TRBJ2-2; possible D gene TRBD2, 5 bases. V gave up 3 bases and J gave up 1 base, with 15 bases separating them. The CDR3 runs to 17 residues. Looked up from germline, CDR1 is SGHAT and CDR2 is FQNNGV. CDR3 residues: CASSLGSGCGNTGELFF. CDR3 nucleotide sequence: TGTGCCAGCAGCTTGGGGTCGGGGTGCGGGAACACCGGGGAGCTGTTTTTT.

The chain joins TRBV19 to TRBJ1-5; the match to TRBD1 covers 8 bases. The CDR3 has 14 amino acids. Per germline, CDR1 LNHDA and CDR2 SQIVND (reference sequence). V dropped 7 bases and J dropped 8; count of bases not matched to a gene: 10. CDR3 sequence: CASNPGQAREPQHF. The DNA for the CDR3 is TGTGCCAGTAACCCGGGACAGGCGCGAGAGCCCCAGCATTTT.

This chain uses TRBV7-6 with TRBJ2-7; D is ambiguous. Germline V lookup: CDR1 SGHVS, CDR2 FNYEAQ. The CDR3 loop spans 14 amino acids. V lost 5 bases and J lost 0, with 11 bases in between. Here the CDR3 DNA reads TGTGCCAGCAGCCCCCCCCTGAACTCCTACGAGCAGTACTTC. This encodes CASSPPLNSYEQYF.

The chain combines TRBV12-3 or TRBV12-4 with TRBJ1-5; the match to TRBD1 covers 7 bases. This CDR3 spans 15 amino acids. V shed 2 bases and J 6 bases; nucleotides not matched to a gene: 7. Here the CDR3 reads CASSLRTGWGQPQHF. The DNA of the CDR3 is TGTGCCAGCAGTTTAAGGACAGGATGGGGTCAGCCCCAGCATTTT.

This clonotype was detected only a few times. This chain links TRBV27 with TRBJ1-4; D uncertain. Germline CDR1 and CDR2: MNHEY and SMNVEV (reference sequence). V lost 3 bases and J 6 bases, leaving 8 bases between the germline ends. The CDR3 is 13 amino acids. CDR3 sequence: CASSFLEDEKLFF. In nucleotides, the CDR3 is TGTGCCAGCAGTTTCTTGGAGGATGAAAAACTGTTTTTT. The full variable domain, in which reference TRBV27 and TRBJ1-4 provide the parts outside the CDR3, is EAQVTQNPRYLITVTGKKLTVTCSQNMNHEYMSWYRQDPGLGLRQIYYSMNVEVTDKGDVPEGYKVSRKEKRNFPLILESPSPNQTSLYFCASSFLEDEKLFFGSGTQLSVL.

V gene TRBV6-1 combines with J gene TRBJ2-1; D assignment may be TRBD1 or TRBD2 (5 bases each). CDR1 and CDR2 from the germline V gene are MNHNS and SASEGT. The germline V and J ends were trimmed by 5 bases and 5 bases, with 10 bases remaining between them. The CDR3 is 13 residues long. The CDR3, as DNA: TGTGCCAGCAGTTGGGACGGGAACAATGAGCAGTTCTTC. Its translation: CASSWDGNNEQFF.

V is TRBV7-9 and J is TRBJ1-4; D possibly corresponds to TRBD1 (6 bases). Trimming took off 5 bases at V and 7 bases at J, with 11 bases between the two ends. This CDR3 has 13 amino acids. Germline values: CDR1 SEHNR, CDR2 FQNEAQ (reference sequence). The CDR3 loop is CASSPGGREKLFF. The CDR3 DNA reads as TGTGCCAGCAGCCCCGGGGGGCGTGAAAAACTGTTTTTT.

The CDR3 loop reads CASSARSKPYNEQFF. DNA for the CDR3: TGTGCCAGCAGTGCCCGTAGCAAGCCCTACAATGAGCAGTTCTTC. The V call is TRBV25-1, the J call TRBJ2-1; D remains ambiguous. The CDR3 is 15 residues long. The V gene's germline CDR1 is MGHDK and CDR2 SYGVNS. V was trimmed by 4 bases and J by 2 bases, leaving 12 bases between them. Together with reference TRBV25-1 and TRBJ2-1, the CDR3 gives the full variable domain: EADIYQTPRYLVIGTGKKITLECSQTMGHDKMYWYQQDPGMELHLIHYSYGVNSTEKGDLSSESTVSRIRTEHFPLTLESARPSHTSQYLCASSARSKPYNEQFFGPGTRLTVL.

This chain links TRBV6-8 with TRBJ1-1; D gene uncertain. The CDR3 is made up of 14 amino acids. Germline-derived CDR1 and CDR2 are MNHGY and SAAAGT. V was trimmed by 5 bases and J by 6 bases, leaving 16 bases between them. The CDR3 DNA follows: TGTGCCAGCAGTCCCTCAACAGCGGCCTCTGAAGCTTTCTTT. As protein: CASSPSTAASEAFF.

The rearrangement joins TRBV6-2 or TRBV6-3 to TRBJ1-3; no definite D call. The germline V gene encodes CDR1 MNHEY and CDR2 SVGEGT. Between the trimmed V and J ends, which lost 6 bases and 4 bases, there was a span of 7 bases. The length of the CDR3 is 12 residues. CDR3 sequence reads: CASSTIGNTIYF. CDR3 DNA: TGTGCCAGCAGCACTATCGGAAACACCATATATTTT.

The chain recombines TRBV7-9 with TRBJ2-2; 8 nucleotides line up with TRBD2. CDR3 length equals 16 residues. CDR1 and CDR2 (germline): SEHNR, FQNEAQ (reference sequence). The V gene end was trimmed by 2 bases and the J gene end by 5 bases; junction bases not matched to a gene: 7. Here the CDR3 DNA reads TGTGCCAGCAGCTTAAGCGGTATAGCGGGAACCGGGGAGCTGTTTTTT. Translation: CASSLSGIAGTGELFF.

This clonotype was observed a single time. The chain has TRBV10-2 and TRBJ1-5; D not resolved. Germline values: CDR1 WSHSY, CDR2 SAAADI. Trimming took off 5 bases at V and 2 bases at J, with 10 bases between the two ends. This CDR3 contains 14 residues. The CDR3 DNA sequence: TGCGCCAGCAGTAGCAGTCTCGGCAATCAGCCCCAGCATTTT. Its protein product is CASSSSLGNQPQHF.

This chain links TRBV7-3 with TRBJ2-3; 7 bases line up with TRBD2. Germline lookup yields CDR1 SGHTA and CDR2 FQGTGA. CDR3 length: 17 residues. With V trimmed by 2 bases and J by 6 bases, 14 bases remained unmatched. CDR3 amino acids: CASSLGQPGTTGDTQYF. The CDR3 DNA reads as TGTGCCAGCAGCTTAGGACAACCCGGGACTACGGGGGATACGCAGTATTTT.

This clonotype appeared many times. The rearrangement uses TRBV7-2 and TRBJ2-7; D gene ambiguous. Germline-derived CDR1 and CDR2 are SGHTA and FQGNSA. The CDR3 is 13 amino acids. V dropped 5 bases and J dropped 2 bases, with 10 bases sitting between them. The CDR3 protein is CASSQSDAYEQYF. CDR3 sequence (DNA): TGTGCCAGCAGCCAGTCGGATGCCTACGAGCAGTACTTC.

This rearrangement joins TRBV7-3 to TRBJ2-2; D possibly corresponds to TRBD2 (5 bases). This CDR3 region has 18 residues. V was clipped by 1 base and J by 7 bases, with 22 bases between them. Germline CDR1 and CDR2: SGHTA and FQGTGA. As DNA, the CDR3 is TGTGCCAGCAGCTTAATTAGCGCGGCAACTAGTCCTCACGGGGAGCTGTTTTTT. This sequence encodes CASSLISAATSPHGELFF.